The source of this T cell receptor (beta chain) is a study of CD8 T cells in ankylosing spondylitis. In this sample, this clonotype turned up a few times. 5'-RACE, quantitative and with molecular barcodes, yielded the TCR beta libraries. TCRdb used MiXCR to reprocess the 5' RACE reads, holding one entry per CDR3 protein. The sample lists under 250,000 distinct CDR3 sequences, approximately 11% seen once, with roughly 6.8% in the top ten. Sequenced input: blood, either unsorted or a sorted T cell fraction (not recorded which). This receptor was obtained from a male donor with ankylosing spondylitis or in good health (not recorded which).

DNA for the CDR3: TGCAGCGTTGGGGCGGAATCATTTATGAACACTGAAGCTTTCTTT. This gives the protein CSVGAESFMNTEAFF. V is TRBV29-1 and J is TRBJ1-1, with D unclear. The CDR3 sequence is 15 residues long. V was shortened by 4 bases and J by 0 bases, with 15 bases between the two germline ends. Germline loops: CDR1 SQVTM, CDR2 ANQGSEA.